One sample yielded the 5 T cell receptor beta chains listed below, sequenced in a study of blood T cell repertoires in COVID-19. The assay was immunoSEQ multiplex PCR, and TCRdb's table has in-frame clones only and misses some. The profile covers 65,000 to 85,000 clones, with about 87% appearing a single time and more than 2% taken by the ten largest. Sequencing used peripheral blood. These receptors all stem from a human donor in a cohort sampled during active COVID-19.

This chain links TRBV10-3 with TRBJ1-1; D is unclear. The ends were cut back, 6 bases at V and 2 bases at J, with 13 bases in the middle. The CDR3 contains 14 residues. Per the germline V gene, CDR1 is ENHRY and CDR2 is SYGVKD. The CDR3 loop is CAIRAPQSNTEAFF. CDR3 sequence (DNA): TGTGCCATCAGGGCCCCACAGTCTAACACTGAAGCTTTCTTT.

The chain couples TRBV7-8 to TRBJ1-1; D gene uncertain. V was trimmed by 0 bases and J by 0 bases, leaving 8 bases between them. Looked up from germline, CDR1 is SGHVS and CDR2 is FQNEAQ. CDR3 length: 15 amino acids. The CDR3 bases are TGTGCCAGCAGCTTAGCGCGGGTTATGAACACTGAAGCTTTCTTT. Residues: CASSLARVMNTEAFF.

This clone showed up just once. The V gene is TRBV24-1, the J gene TRBJ2-1; 9 bases fit TRBD2. This CDR3 comprises 17 residues. The V gene's germline CDR1 is KGHDR and CDR2 SFDVKD. V shed 5 bases and J 2 bases; nucleotides not matched to a gene: 9. The CDR3 region has the DNA TGTGCCACCAGTGGGGCTCGCGGGGGGGTCCCCTACAATGAGCAGTTCTTC. Its translation is CATSGARGGVPYNEQFF.

V and J are TRBV25-1 and TRBJ2-2; TRBD2 matches 13 bases. This CDR3 region has 14 residues. Germline V gene sequence: CDR1 MGHDK, CDR2 SYGVNS. Unmatched junction bases numbered 6, after V lost 9 bases and J lost 8 bases. CDR3 nucleotides: TGTGCCAGTGGACTAGCGGGGGCCCCGGGGGAGCTGTTTTTT. This encodes CASGLAGAPGELFF.

The CDR3 loop reads CATQGAPGTGELFF. CDR3 nucleotides: TGTGCCACACAAGGGGCCCCAGGCACCGGGGAGCTGTTTTTT. The genes are TRBV6-5 and TRBJ2-2; D may be TRBD1 (5 bases). V was cut by 10 bases and J by 4 bases, with 16 bases left in between. The CDR3 is 14 residues long. From germline, CDR1 is MNHEY and CDR2 SVGAGI.